This T cell receptor (beta chain) is drawn from a study of CD8+CD57+ T cells in acquired aplastic anemia (dated by TCRdb to the late 2010s). A note on the overall study: A mean of approximately 3 ug of DNA, ranging from roughly 0.2 to 27.4 ug, was extracted from sorted CD4+ and CD8+ cells.

The investigation overall reported the following: Approximately 31 CD8+ CDR3 sequences were found in both patients and controls but appeared to be highly expressed in patients and within the immunodominant clones of the patients. No significant difference in CD8+ Simpson's diversity was found between patients and healthy controls (P=0.060).

TCR beta VDJ combination and CDR3 sequence profiling used genomic DNA as the template. An Illumina HiSeq 2000 was used for TCR repertoire sequencing. In the paper's pipeline: Repertoires were assessed using TRBV/TRBJ rearrangement plots, CDR3 size and DJ length profiles, and Simpson's diversity index. Whichever DNA sequence was most abundant in the deep sequencing data was defined as the immunodominant clone. CDR3 amino acid sequences were screened for sharing across subjects and compared with published repertoires and the VDJdb database. TCRdb reprocessing: public reads trimmed at Q25 with fastp, clones called with MiXCR, in-frame beta chains kept. One record per CDR3 amino acid sequence lists the most common genes and DNA. The V and J calls, along with clone size, are taken from TCRdb and not from the paper's own processing. In all, the sample holds a few hundred thousand distinct CDR3 sequences, and 55% to 65% of those were seen once. The ten largest clones capture 6.5% to 10% of the sample.

In this study, sorted CD4+ and CD8+ T cells from the blood of healthy subjects and of severe aplastic anemia patients had their TCR repertoires deep-sequenced. Ficoll-Paque density gradient centrifugation was used to isolate peripheral blood mononuclear cells. CD4+ and CD8+ T cells were sorted by FACS or magnetic beads before DNA extraction. A remark on this clonotype: No cognate antigen has been identified for it. No base quality values were provided; no much bigger clone lies one nucleotide off.

The receptor was derived from a human donor with severe aplastic anemia or a healthy control (not recorded which). The sample consisted of sorted CD4+, CD8+, or CD8+CD57+ T cells (not recorded which) from PBMCs.

The CDR3 here reads CASSDNPPNSPLHF. Read as DNA, the sequence is TGTGCCAGCAGTGACAACCCCCCGAATTCACCCCTCCACTTT. The receptor chain draws on TRBV2 and TRBJ1-6; the D gene assignment is ambiguous. Taken from cysteine to phenylalanine, the CDR3 has 14 residues. Only CDR3 DNA remains: 42 bases, in frame from the first base. Trimming at the junction amounts to 3 bases on V and 7 bases on J, and the germline ends lie 10 bases apart. The germline V gene supplies CDR1 SNHLY and CDR2 FYNNEI.